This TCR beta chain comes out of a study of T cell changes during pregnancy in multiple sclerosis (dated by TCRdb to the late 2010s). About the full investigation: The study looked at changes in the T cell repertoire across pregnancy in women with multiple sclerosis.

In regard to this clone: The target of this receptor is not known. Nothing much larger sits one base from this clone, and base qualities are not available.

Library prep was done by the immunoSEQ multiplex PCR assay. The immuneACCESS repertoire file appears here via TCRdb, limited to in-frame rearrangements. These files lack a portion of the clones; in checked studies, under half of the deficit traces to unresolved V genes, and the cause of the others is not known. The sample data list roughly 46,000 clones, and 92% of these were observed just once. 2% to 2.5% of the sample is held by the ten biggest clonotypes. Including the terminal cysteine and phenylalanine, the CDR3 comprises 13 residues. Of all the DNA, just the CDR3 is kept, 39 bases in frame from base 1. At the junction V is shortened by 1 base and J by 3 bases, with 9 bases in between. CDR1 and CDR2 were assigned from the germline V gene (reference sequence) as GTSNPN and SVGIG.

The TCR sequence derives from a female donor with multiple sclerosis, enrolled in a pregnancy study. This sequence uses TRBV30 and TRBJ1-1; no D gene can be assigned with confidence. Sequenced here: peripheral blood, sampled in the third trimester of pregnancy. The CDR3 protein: CAWSASRDTEAFF. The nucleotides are TGTGCCTGGAGTGCTTCGCGTGACACTGAAGCTTTCTTT.